The entry below describes one T cell receptor (beta chain). Its binding antigen is unknown. Nothing much larger sits one base from this clone, and base qualities are not available. These data are taken from a study of OX40 agonist ivuxolimab in advanced cancers. Context from the whole study: The costimulatory receptor OX40 (CD134) was targeted by ivuxolimab, a fully human IgG2 agonistic monoclonal antibody. Partial responses occurred in three dose-escalation patients: two with cutaneous melanoma and one with hepatocellular carcinoma. Intravenous ivuxolimab was administered to patients every 2 weeks at six dose levels: 0.01, 0.1, 0.3, 1.5, 3 and 10 mg/kg. Prior anti-PD-1, anti-PD-L1 or anti-CTLA-4 therapy was permitted, and approximately 40% of dose-escalation patients had received checkpoint inhibitors. Of the 50 to 55 patients in dose escalation, about 20 had hepatocellular carcinoma, about 15 had melanoma, 9 had renal cell carcinoma and 9 had head and neck cancer. The point of sequencing TCRbeta in the periphery was to test whether ivuxolimab changed TCR sequence diversity and drove clonal T-cell expansion. The monotherapy dose-escalation portion (N of about 49 patients) of the phase I ivuxolimab trial is reported in the paper. In the dose-escalation cohort, about four fifths of patients were male, and the mean age was roughly 60 years with a range of about 20 to 80.

General findings and caveats noted by the study authors: Antigen specificity was not determined for the clonally expanded peripheral T cells. In the 0.1-3.0 mg/kg groups, partial responders had among the lowest normalized peripheral clonal expansion, particularly in CD8+ T cells. Low levels of normalized T-cell clonal expansion were also shown by some nonresponding patients. At doses from 0.1 to 3.0 mg/kg, clonal expansion was seen in both CD4+ and CD8+ blood T cells between baseline and week 6. After ivuxolimab, CD8+ T cells had more expanded clones than CD4+ T cells on average.

The trial excluded patients who had a history of autoimmune disease or were on systemic immunosuppression. Peripheral blood for TCR sequencing was collected from all dose cohorts at baseline, on cycle 4 day 1, and on cycle 7 day 1. The samples were drawn from a first-in-human, open-label, multicenter phase I dose-escalation trial of ivuxolimab. Adults with locally advanced or metastatic head and neck squamous cell, hepatocellular, melanoma or renal cell carcinoma were enrolled in the trial. Before TCR sequencing, CD4+ T cells and CD8+ T cells from peripheral blood were sorted into separate populations. Measured from the cysteine to the phenylalanine, the CDR3 is 15 residues long. Left in the record is the CDR3 DNA by itself, 45 bases read in frame from the first base. The V and J ends are trimmed by 7 bases and 3 bases, leaving 16 bases between them. Genomic DNA was extracted from sorted cells for sequencing of the TCRbeta CDR3 region. The immunoSEQ Assay was used to sequence the TCRbeta CDR3 regions. TCRdb obtained this table from immuneACCESS and retained in-frame rearrangements with V and J assigned. These tables miss some clones; where compared with another copy, unresolved V genes account for less than half of the shortfall, and the remainder is unexplained. The sample yields under 80,000 clones; roughly 86% were counted once. The ten largest clones capture 0.55% to 0.7% of the sample.

The receptor comes from an adult with an advanced solid tumor such as melanoma, head and neck, liver or kidney cancer. The material sequenced was CD4+ or CD8+ T cells sorted from blood, taken in a trial of the OX40 agonist ivuxolimab. The chain links TRBV23-1 with TRBJ2-1; the D element could tentatively be TRBD1 or TRBD2, as 6 bases agree for each. TRBV23-1 is an open reading frame whose function is uncertain. For the CDR3, the sequence is CASIAAGHRYNEQFF. DNA sequence: TGCGCCAGCATTGCGGCGGGACACCGCTACAATGAGCAGTTCTTC.